This T cell receptor beta chain is drawn from a study of read filtering for tumor transcriptome and immune sequencing (dated by TCRdb to about 2020). In terms of the full investigation: The cohort consisted of over 16 male and some 15 female patients, with a mean age of about 70 years and an age range of roughly 47 to 90. By revised international staging, 8 or 9 patients were R-ISS I, about 16 were R-ISS II and roughly 7 were R-ISS III. One main goal was a read-filtering strategy for immune repertoire data, in particular deciding whether clonotypes backed by only one read should be removed. After DNase treatment, whole-transcriptome libraries were prepared with the TruSeq RNA Access Library Prep Kit. The study compared TCR repertoires from targeted immune repertoire sequencing and bulk whole-transcriptome sequencing run on the same bone marrow samples. Per sample, about 4.05 to 11 million TCR-region mapped reads were obtained with IR-seq, compared with only about 80 to 1,400 with RNA-seq. General conclusions and limits of the study: Clonotypes were captured by IR-seq at much higher depth and more reliably than by RNA-seq, and smaller IR-seq throughput was sufficient for identification of most shared clonotypes. When single-read clonotypes were removed, the proportions of shared clonotypes in IR-seq and RNA-seq correlated more strongly. The sorted CD138-negative fraction was not purified T cells but a mixed bone marrow immune population. Single-read clonotypes made up 80% to 85% of clonotypes but approximately 3.5% of total reads in IR-seq, and 70% to 75% of clonotypes and 44.6% of reads in RNA-seq.

This clonotype was picked up a small number of times. The antigen it recognizes is unknown. Base-call qualities are not available, and no considerably larger clone is one nucleotide away. Starting from about 400 ng RNA, TCR libraries were constructed with the Immunoverse kit using molecular barcoded adaptors that cover the alpha/delta and beta/gamma chains. TCR library preparation used the same RNA that went into transcriptome sequencing. TCR libraries were sequenced on an Illumina HiSeq 4000 with 2 x 150 cycles. In the original analysis: TCR reads were aligned to human V, D, J and C references and assembled into CDR3 clonotypes with MiXCR, including quality filtering and error correction. The tcR package in R was used for analysis of clonotype counts and gene usage diversity. For inspection of raw mapping reads, RNA-seq reads were mapped by STAR aligner version 2.5.3a onto GRCh37 of the human genome. IR-seq fastq files were randomly downsampled with Seqtk 1.3 to test the effect of sequencing depth on detected clonotypes. The public reads were reanalyzed by TCRdb: fastp trimming at Q25, MiXCR alignment, in-frame beta chains only. Entries are consolidated by CDR3 protein sequence, retaining the most common genes and DNA. TCRdb assigned the V and J calls; the authors' analysis was not used. The sample table holds approximately 50,000 distinct CDR3 sequences, of which approximately 22% were seen once. The ten largest clones capture about a sixth of the sample.

The CDR3 sequence holds 17 residues, the cysteine and phenylalanine included. This entry keeps only the CDR3 DNA: 51 bases, framed from base 1. The CDR1 and CDR2 encoded by the germline V gene are SGHTA and FQGNSA. V is clipped by 0 bases and J by 1 base, and the sequence between their germline boundaries is 12 bases long. Bone marrow was sampled from every patient at the time of active disease. Ficoll-Hypaque density gradient centrifugation was used to isolate the bone marrow mononuclear cells. Myeloma plasma cells were removed and CD138-negative cells were collected by negative selection after labeling with CD138 magnetic microbeads on a MACS separator. The purity of the isolated cells was checked by flow cytometry with CD138 antibodies on an Attune NxT. TRIzol reagent was used to extract total RNA, which was then quantified with a NanoDrop spectrophotometer. Paired RNA-seq and IR-seq were performed on the CD138-negative bone marrow sample of each patient.

The TCR was taken from a donor over 35 with multiple myeloma. The chain is assembled from TRBV7-2 and TRBJ2-2; no confident D gene assignment can be made. Material: a population of CD138-negative cells sorted from bone marrow. Per the publication, the cell subset or site label means: bone marrow mononuclear cells depleted of CD138+ plasma/myeloma cells by negative magnetic selection. The DNA sequence is as follows: TGTGCCAGCAGCTTAGCGCCGATAGGGATGAACACCGGGGAGCTGTTTTTT. This sequence encodes CASSLAPIGMNTGELFF.